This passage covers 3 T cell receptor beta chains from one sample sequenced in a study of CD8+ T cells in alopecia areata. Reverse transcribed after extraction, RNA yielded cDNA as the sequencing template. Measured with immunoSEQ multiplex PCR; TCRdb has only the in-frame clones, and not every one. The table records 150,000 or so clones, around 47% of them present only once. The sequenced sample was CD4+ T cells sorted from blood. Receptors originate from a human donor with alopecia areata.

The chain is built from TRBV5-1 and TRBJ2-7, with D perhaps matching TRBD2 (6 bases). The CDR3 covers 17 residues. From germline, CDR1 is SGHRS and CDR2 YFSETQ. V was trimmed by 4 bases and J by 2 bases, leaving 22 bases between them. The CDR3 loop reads CASSLLPGTDAPYEQYF. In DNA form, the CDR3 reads TGCGCCAGCAGCCTTCTTCCCGGGACTGACGCCCCCTACGAGCAGTACTTC.

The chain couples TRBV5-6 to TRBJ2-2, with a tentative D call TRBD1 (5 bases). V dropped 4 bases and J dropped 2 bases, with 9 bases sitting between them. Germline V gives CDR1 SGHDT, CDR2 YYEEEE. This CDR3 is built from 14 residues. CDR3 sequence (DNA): TGTGCCAGCAGCCAAGGGGCCAACACCGGGGAGCTGTTTTTT. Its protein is CASSQGANTGELFF.

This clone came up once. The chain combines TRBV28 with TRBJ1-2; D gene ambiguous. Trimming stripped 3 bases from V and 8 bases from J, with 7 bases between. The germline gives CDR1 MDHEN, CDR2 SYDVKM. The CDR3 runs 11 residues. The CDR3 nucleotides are TGTGCCAGCAGTTTTGGGGAAGGCTACACCTTC. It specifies CASSFGEGYTF.